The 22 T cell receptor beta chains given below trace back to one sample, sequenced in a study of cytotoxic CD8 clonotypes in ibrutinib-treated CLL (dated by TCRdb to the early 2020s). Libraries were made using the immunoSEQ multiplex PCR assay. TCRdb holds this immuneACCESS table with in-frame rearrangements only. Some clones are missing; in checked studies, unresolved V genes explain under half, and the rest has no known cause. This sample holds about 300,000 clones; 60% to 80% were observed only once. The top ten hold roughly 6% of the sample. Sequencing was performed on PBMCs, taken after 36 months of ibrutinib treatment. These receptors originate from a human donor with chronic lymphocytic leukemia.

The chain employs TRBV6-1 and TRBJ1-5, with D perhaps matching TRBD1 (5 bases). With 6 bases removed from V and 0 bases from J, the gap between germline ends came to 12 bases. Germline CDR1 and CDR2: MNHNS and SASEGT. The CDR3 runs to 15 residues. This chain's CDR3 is CASSRDGYSNQPQHF. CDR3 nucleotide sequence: TGTGCCAGCAGCCGGGACGGATATAGCAATCAGCCCCAGCATTTT.

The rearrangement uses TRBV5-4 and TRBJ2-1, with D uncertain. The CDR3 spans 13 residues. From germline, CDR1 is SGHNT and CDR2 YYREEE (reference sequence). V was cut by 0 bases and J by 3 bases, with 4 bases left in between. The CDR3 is CASSLGLYNEQFF. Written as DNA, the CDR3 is TGTGCCAGCAGCTTGGGACTCTACAATGAGCAGTTCTTC.

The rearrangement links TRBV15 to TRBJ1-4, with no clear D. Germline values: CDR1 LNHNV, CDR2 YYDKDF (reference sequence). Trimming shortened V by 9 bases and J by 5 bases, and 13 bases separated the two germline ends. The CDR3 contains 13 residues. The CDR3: CATGGGRNEKLFF. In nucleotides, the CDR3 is TGTGCCACGGGAGGAGGGCGGAATGAAAAACTGTTTTTT. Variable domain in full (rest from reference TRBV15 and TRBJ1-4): DAMVIQNPRYQVTQFGKPVTLSCSQTLNHNVMYWYQQKSSQAPKLLFHYYDKDFNNEADTPDNFQSRRPNTSFCFLDIRSPGLGDTAMYLCATGGGRNEKLFFGSGTQLSVL.

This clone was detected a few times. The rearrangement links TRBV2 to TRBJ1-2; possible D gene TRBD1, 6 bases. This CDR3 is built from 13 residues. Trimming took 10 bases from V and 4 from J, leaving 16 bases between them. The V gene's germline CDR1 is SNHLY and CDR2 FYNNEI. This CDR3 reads CAIRRGEGYGYTF. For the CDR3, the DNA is TGTGCCATCCGCAGGGGCGAAGGCTATGGCTACACCTTC.

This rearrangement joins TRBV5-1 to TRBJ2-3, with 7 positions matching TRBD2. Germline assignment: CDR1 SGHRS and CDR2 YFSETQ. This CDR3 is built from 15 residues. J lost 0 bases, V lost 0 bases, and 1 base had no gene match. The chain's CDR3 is CASSLELASTDTQYF. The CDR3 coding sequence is TGCGCCAGCAGCTTGGAACTAGCGAGCACAGATACGCAGTATTTT.

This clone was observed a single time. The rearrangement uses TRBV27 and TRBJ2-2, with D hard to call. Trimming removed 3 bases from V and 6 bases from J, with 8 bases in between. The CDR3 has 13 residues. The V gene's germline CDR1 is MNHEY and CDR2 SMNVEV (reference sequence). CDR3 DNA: TGTGCCAGCAGTTTGCCAGCCTCCGGGGAGCTGTTTTTT. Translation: CASSLPASGELFF.

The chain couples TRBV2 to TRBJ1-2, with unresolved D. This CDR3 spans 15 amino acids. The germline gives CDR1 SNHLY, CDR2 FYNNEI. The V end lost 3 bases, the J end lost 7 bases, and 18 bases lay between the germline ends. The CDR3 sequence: CASSEGGLGYGGYTF. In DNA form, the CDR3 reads TGTGCCAGCAGTGAGGGCGGCCTGGGCTATGGTGGCTACACCTTC.

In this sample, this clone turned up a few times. The CDR3 coding sequence is TGCGCCAGCAGCTTTGAGGTTGACAGTTTAGATGGCTACACCTTC. This codes for CASSFEVDSLDGYTF. The chain recombines TRBV5-1 with TRBJ1-2; maybe TRBD1 (5 bases). The CDR3 covers 15 residues. V lost 2 bases, J lost 6 bases, and 17 bases lay in between. Germline V lookup: CDR1 SGHRS, CDR2 YFSETQ.

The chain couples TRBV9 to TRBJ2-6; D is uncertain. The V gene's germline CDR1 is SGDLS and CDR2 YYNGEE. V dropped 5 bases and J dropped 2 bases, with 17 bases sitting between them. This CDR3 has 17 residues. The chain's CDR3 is CASSTLSVVPGANVLTF. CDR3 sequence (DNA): TGTGCCAGCAGTACTTTGAGTGTAGTGCCTGGGGCCAACGTCCTGACTTTC. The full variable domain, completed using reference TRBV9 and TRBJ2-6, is DSGVTQTPKHLITATGQRVTLRCSPRSGDLSVYWYQQSLDQGLQFLIQYYNGEERAKGNILERFSAQQFPDLHSELNLSSLELGDSALYFCASSTLSVVPGANVLTFGAGSRLTVL.

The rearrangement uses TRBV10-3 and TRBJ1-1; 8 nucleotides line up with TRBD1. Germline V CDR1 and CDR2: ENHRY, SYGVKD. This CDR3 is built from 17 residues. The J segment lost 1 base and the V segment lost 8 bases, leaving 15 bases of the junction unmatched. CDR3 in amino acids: CAIAPNRGTSRNTEAFF. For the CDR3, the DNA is TGTGCCATCGCCCCAAACAGGGGGACGAGCCGGAACACTGAAGCTTTCTTT.

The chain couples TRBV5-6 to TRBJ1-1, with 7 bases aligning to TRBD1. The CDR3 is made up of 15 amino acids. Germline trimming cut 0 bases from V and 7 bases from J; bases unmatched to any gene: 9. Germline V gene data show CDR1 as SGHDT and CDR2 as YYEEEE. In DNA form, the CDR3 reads TGTGCCAGCAGCTTGGTTCCAGGGGGGGCGAATGAAGCTTTCTTT. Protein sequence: CASSLVPGGANEAFF.

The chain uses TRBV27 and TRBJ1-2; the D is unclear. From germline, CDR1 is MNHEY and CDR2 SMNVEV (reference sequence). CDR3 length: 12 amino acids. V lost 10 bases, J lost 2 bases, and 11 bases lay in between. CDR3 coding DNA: TGTGCCACGCGGACGGTGAACTATGGCTACACCTTC. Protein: CATRTVNYGYTF.

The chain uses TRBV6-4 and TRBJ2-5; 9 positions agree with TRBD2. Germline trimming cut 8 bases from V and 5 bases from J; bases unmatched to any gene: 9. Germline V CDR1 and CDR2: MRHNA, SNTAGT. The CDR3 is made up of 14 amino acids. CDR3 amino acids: CASDSGSCRETQYF. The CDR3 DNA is TGTGCCAGCGATAGCGGGAGCTGCCGTGAGACCCAGTACTTC.

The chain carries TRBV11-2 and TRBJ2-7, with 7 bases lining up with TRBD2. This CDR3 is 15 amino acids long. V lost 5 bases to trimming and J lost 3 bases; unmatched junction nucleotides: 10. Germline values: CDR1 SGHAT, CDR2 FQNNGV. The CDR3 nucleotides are TGTGCCAGCAGCCCCCGGGACTACCTGTACTACGAGCAGTACTTC. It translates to CASSPRDYLYYEQYF.

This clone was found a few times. CDR3 sequence reads: CASSVVRGPANYGYTF. The CDR3 DNA follows: TGTGCCAGCAGCGTAGTCCGAGGACCGGCTAACTATGGCTACACCTTC. The rearrangement links TRBV9 to TRBJ1-2, with D unresolved. The CDR3 is 16 amino acids. Germline V gene lookup returns CDR1 SGDLS and CDR2 YYNGEE. Trimming pared 0 bases from V and 0 bases from J, leaving 12 bases between.

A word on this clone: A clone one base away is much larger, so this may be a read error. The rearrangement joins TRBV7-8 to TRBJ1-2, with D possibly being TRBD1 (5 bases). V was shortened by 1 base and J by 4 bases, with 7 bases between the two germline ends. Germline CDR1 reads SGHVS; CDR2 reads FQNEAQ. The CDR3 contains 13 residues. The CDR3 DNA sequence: TGTGCCAGCAGCTTAGGACAGATCTATGGCTACACCTTC. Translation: CASSLGQIYGYTF.

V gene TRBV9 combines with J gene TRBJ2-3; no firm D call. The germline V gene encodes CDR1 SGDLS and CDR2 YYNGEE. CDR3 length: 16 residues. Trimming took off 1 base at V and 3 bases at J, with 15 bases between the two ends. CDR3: CASSVNRVLGTDTQYF. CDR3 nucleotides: TGTGCCAGCAGCGTAAATCGCGTTCTCGGTACAGATACGCAGTATTTT.

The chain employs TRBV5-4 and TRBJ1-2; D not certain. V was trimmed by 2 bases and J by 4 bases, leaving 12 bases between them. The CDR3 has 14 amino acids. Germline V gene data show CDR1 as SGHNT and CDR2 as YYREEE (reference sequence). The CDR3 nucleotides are TGTGCCAGCAGCTTAAAGGGTTACGGCTATGGCTACACCTTC. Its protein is CASSLKGYGYGYTF. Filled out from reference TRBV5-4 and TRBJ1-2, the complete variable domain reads ETGVTQSPTHLIKTRGQQVTLRCSSQSGHNTVSWYQQALGQGPQFIFQYYREEENGRGNFPPRFSGLQFPNYSSELNVNALELDDSALYLCASSLKGYGYGYTFGSGTRLTVV.

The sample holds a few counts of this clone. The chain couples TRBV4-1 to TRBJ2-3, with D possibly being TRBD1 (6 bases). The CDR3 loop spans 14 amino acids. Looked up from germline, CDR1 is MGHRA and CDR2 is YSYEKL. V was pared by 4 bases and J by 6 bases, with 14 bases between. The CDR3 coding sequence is TGCGCCAGCAGCCGGAGTTGGGACACCGATACGCAGTATTTT. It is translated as CASSRSWDTDTQYF.

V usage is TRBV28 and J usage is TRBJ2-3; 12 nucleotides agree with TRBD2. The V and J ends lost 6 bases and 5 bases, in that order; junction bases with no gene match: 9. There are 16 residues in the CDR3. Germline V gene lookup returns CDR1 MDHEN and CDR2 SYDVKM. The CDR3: CASSQPKTSGRDTQYF. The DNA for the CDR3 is TGTGCCAGCAGCCAACCAAAGACTAGCGGGAGAGATACGCAGTATTTT.

Written as DNA, the CDR3 is TGTGCCAGCAGTCGCGACCCCATGGATACGCAGTATTTT. This sequence encodes CASSRDPMDTQYF. The V gene is TRBV28, the J gene TRBJ2-3; D is ambiguous. Deletions cut 5 bases from V and 6 bases from J, with 12 bases between. The CDR3 spans 13 residues. Germline assignment: CDR1 MDHEN and CDR2 SYDVKM.

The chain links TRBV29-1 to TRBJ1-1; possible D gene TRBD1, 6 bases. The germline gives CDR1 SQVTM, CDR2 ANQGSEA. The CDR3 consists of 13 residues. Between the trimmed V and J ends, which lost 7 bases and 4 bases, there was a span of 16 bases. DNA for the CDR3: TGCAGCGCCCCAAACGGAGGGGGCACTGAAGCTTTCTTT. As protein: CSAPNGGGTEAFF.